This T cell receptor (beta chain) came from a study of CD8+CD57+ T cells in acquired aplastic anemia. This clonotype was seen ten or more times. Its antigen is not identified. CDR3 size: 16 residues. Germline assignment: CDR1 SGDLS and CDR2 YYNGEE. V lost 4 bases, J lost 7 bases, and 18 bases lay in between. Points from the study as a whole: Approximately 27 CD8+ CDR3 sequences occurred in both the patients and the controls.

Genomic DNA, serving as template, underwent TCR beta VDJ and CDR3 profiling. TCRdb redid the calling of the reads with MiXCR, one entry per CDR3 protein. Of approximately 130,000 distinct CDR3 sequences detected, approximately 41% appear once; the ten largest clones hold 8% to 8.5%. The gene calls are TRBV9 and TRBJ1-6; D is possibly TRBD1 (5 bases). The sample consisted of sorted CD4+, CD8+, or CD8+CD57+ T cells (not recorded which) from PBMCs. The TCR originated in a human donor in good health, serving as a control. CDR3: CASSPGGGLGNSPLHF. The CDR3 DNA is TGTGCCAGCAGCCCGGGTGGGGGTCTGGGAAATTCACCCCTCCACTTT.